This TCR beta chain originates from a study of OX40 agonist ivuxolimab in advanced cancers. Study-level background: While on treatment, patients had intravenous ivuxolimab at 0.01 to 10 mg/kg every 2 weeks. Points from the study as a whole: Expanded peripheral T cell antigen specificity was not determined. Clonal expansion from baseline to week 6 occurred in both CD4+ and CD8+ T cells.

Assay used: immunoSEQ multiplex PCR; TCRdb lists only in-frame clones, some missing. The top ten hold about 0.77% of the sample, which has roughly 56,000 clones, roughly 91% seen once. The germline CDR1 and CDR2 sequences are LGHNA and YSLEER. This CDR3 region has 14 residues. The V end was cut by 1 base, the J end by 7 bases, with 13 bases between. Concerning this clone: As yet, its antigen is unknown.

V gene TRBV4-3 combines with J gene TRBJ1-2; weak D call: TRBD1 (5 bases). This material consisted of CD4+ or CD8+ T cells sorted from blood, taken in a trial of the OX40 agonist ivuxolimab. The origin of this receptor is an adult with an advanced solid tumor such as melanoma, head and neck, liver or kidney cancer. The CDR3 region has the DNA TGCGCCAGCAGCCAAGGGCACCCCGGGACTGGCTACACCTTC. The encoded protein is CASSQGHPGTGYTF.